This TCR beta chain was sequenced during a study of blood T cell repertoires in COVID-19. The data were produced by immunoSEQ multiplex PCR, yet TCRdb's version contains in-frame clones alone and is incomplete. The sample lists just over 150,000 clones, approximately 84% occurring once. Germline V gene data show CDR1 as MNHEY and CDR2 as SVGAGI. The CDR3 runs to 15 residues. V shed 7 bases and J 0 bases; nucleotides not matched to a gene: 8. This chain uses TRBV6-5 with TRBJ2-7, with 8 bases fitting TRBD1. Sequences were obtained from peripheral blood. This TCR derives from a woman over 75 with acute or convalescent COVID-19. CDR3 DNA: TGTGCCAGCATTAAGAGACAGGGGAGCTCCTACGAGCAGTACTTC. Translating gives CASIKRQGSSYEQYF.